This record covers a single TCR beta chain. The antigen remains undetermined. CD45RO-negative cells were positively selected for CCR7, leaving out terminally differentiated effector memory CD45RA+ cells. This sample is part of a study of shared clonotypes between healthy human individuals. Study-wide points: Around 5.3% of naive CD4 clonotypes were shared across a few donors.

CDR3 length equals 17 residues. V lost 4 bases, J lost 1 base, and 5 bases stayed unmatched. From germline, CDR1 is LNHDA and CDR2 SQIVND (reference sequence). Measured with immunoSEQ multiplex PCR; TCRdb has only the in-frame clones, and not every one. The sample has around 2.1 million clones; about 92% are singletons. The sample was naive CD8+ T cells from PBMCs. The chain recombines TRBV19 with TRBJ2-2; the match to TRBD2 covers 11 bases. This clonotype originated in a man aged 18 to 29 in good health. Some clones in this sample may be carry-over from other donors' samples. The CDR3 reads CASSSPTSGRNTGELFF. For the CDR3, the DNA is TGTGCCAGTAGTAGTCCCACTAGCGGGAGGAACACCGGGGAGCTGTTTTTT.